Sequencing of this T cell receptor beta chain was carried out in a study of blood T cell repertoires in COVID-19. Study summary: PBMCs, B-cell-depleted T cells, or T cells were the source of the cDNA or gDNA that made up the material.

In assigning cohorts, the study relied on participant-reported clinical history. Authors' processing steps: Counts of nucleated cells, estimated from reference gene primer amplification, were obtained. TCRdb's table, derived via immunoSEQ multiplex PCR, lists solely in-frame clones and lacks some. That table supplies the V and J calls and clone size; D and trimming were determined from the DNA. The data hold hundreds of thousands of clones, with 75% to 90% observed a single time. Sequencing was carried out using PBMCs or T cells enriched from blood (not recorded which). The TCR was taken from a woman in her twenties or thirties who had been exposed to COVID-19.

CDR3 nucleotides: TGTGCCATCAGCGGACAGGGGCCTATGAACACTGAAGCTTTCTTT. It encodes CAISGQGPMNTEAFF. The chain joins TRBV10-3 to TRBJ1-1; 9 nucleotides agree with TRBD1. CDR1 and CDR2 from the germline V gene are ENHRY and SYGVKD. This CDR3 contains 15 residues. The V gene end was trimmed by 6 bases and the J gene end by 0 bases; junction bases not matched to a gene: 5.